This is a list of T cell receptor beta chains from one sample in a study of patients and donors after allogeneic stem cell transplantation. Each CDR3 protein is one row after TCRdb ran MiXCR on the RT-PCR reads. This sample carries about 1,700 distinct CDR3 sequences, 23% of them seen once, and the ten largest clones take roughly 30%. The sequenced material came from blood, either unsorted or a sorted T cell fraction (not recorded which). These receptor sequences come from a human donor who was either an allogeneic HSCT recipient or a stem cell or donor lymphocyte infusion donor (not recorded which). It is not recorded whose cells these are; they may come from a transplant donor. Each CDR3 is given with its conserved first and last residue. D genes are given only for firm matches. Size is omitted from some rows. Given values are once, few, many or a class for expanded clones.

size: .; V: TRBV5-1; D: .; J: TRBJ1-2; CDR3: CASSLYLRGTWSYGYTF; DNA: TGCGCCAGCAGCTTGTACCTTAGGGGTACCTGGAGCTATGGCTACACCTTC
size: few; V: TRBV5-6; D: TRBD1; J: TRBJ2-7; CDR3: CASSSPGTVSSYEQYF; DNA: TGTGCCAGCAGCTCACCAGGGACAGTTAGCTCCTACGAGCAGTACTTC
size: few; V: TRBV7-2; D: .; J: TRBJ2-1; CDR3: CASSAYNEQFF; DNA: TGTGCCAGCAGCGCCTACAATGAGCAGTTCTTC
size: medium-sized; V: TRBV30; D: .; J: TRBJ2-3; CDR3: CAWNARAGTTDTQYF; DNA: TGTGCCTGGAACGCCCGGGCGGGCACCACAGATACGCAGTATTTT
size: .; V: TRBV7-3; D: TRBD1; J: TRBJ1-1; CDR3: CASSTTGAGTEAFF; DNA: TGTGCCAGCAGCACCACAGGGGCGGGCACTGAAGCTTTCTTT
size: large; V: TRBV6-6; D: TRBD1; J: TRBJ2-1; CDR3: CASSFNGQGDNEQFF; DNA: TGTGCCAGCAGTTTTAACGGACAGGGGGACAATGAGCAGTTCTTC
size: .; V: TRBV4-1; D: TRBD1; J: TRBJ1-4; CDR3: CASSQDPNRGTNEKLFF; DNA: TGCGCCAGCAGCCAAGACCCTAACAGGGGAACTAATGAAAAACTGTTTTTT
size: .; V: TRBV5-1; D: .; J: TRBJ2-1; CDR3: CASSSQANEQFF; DNA: TGCGCCAGCAGCTCACAGGCGAACGAGCAGTTCTTC
size: medium-sized; V: TRBV11-3; D: TRBD2; J: TRBJ2-3; CDR3: CASSRGTSGISDTQYF; DNA: TGTGCCAGCAGCCGAGGGACTAGCGGAATATCAGATACGCAGTATTTT
size: .; V: TRBV5-4; D: TRBD1; J: TRBJ1-2; CDR3: CASSSSTMDRAYGYTF; DNA: TGTGCCAGCAGCTCGAGTACTATGGACAGGGCGTATGGCTACACCTTC
size: .; V: TRBV6-5; D: TRBD2; J: TRBJ2-4; CDR3: CASSRGRGGGENIQYF; DNA: TGTGCCAGCAGTAGAGGACGGGGGGGCGGCGAAAACATTCAGTACTTC
size: medium-sized; V: TRBV4-2; D: TRBD2; J: TRBJ2-1; CDR3: CASSPGPSGKEQFF; DNA: TGTGCCAGCAGCCCCGGTCCTAGCGGGAAAGAGCAGTTCTTC
size: few; V: TRBV19; D: .; J: TRBJ2-5; CDR3: CASSGSVQETQYF; DNA: TGTGCCAGTAGTGGGTCGGTGCAAGAGACCCAGTACTTC
size: few; V: TRBV18; D: .; J: TRBJ2-7; CDR3: CASSPAIRDDEQYF; DNA: TGTGCCAGCTCACCGGCTATTAGGGACGACGAGCAGTACTTC
size: medium-sized; V: TRBV10-1; D: .; J: TRBJ2-5; CDR3: CASSKGSGETQYF; DNA: TGCGCCAGCAGCAAGGGCTCCGGAGAGACCCAGTACTTC
size: .; V: TRBV28; D: .; J: TRBJ2-7; CDR3: CASSSPGEQYF; DNA: TGTGCCAGCAGTTCGCCGGGCGAGCAGTACTTC
size: large; V: TRBV5-1; D: .; J: TRBJ2-5; CDR3: CASSSTLETQYF; DNA: TGCGCCAGCAGCTCGACTCTAGAGACCCAGTACTTC
size: medium-sized; V: TRBV7-9; D: .; J: TRBJ1-4; CDR3: CASSFRWNEKLFF; DNA: TGTGCCAGCAGCTTTAGGTGGAATGAAAAACTGTTTTTT
size: few; V: TRBV28; D: .; J: TRBJ2-5; CDR3: CATQGQNQETQYF; DNA: TGTGCCACCCAAGGACAGAACCAAGAGACCCAGTACTTC
size: .; V: TRBV2; D: .; J: TRBJ1-2; CDR3: CASSARGYTF; DNA: TGTGCCAGCAGTGCCCGGGGCTACACCTTC
size: few; V: TRBV5-1; D: .; J: TRBJ2-1; CDR3: CASSPLTCDEQFF; DNA: TGCGCCAGCAGCCCCCTGACTTGCGATGAGCAGTTCTTC
size: large; V: TRBV30; D: .; J: TRBJ2-1; CDR3: CAWSVVLDLNSEQFF; DNA: TGTGCCTGGAGTGTAGTTCTAGACCTCAATTCTGAGCAGTTCTTC
size: medium-sized; V: TRBV6-6; D: .; J: TRBJ2-7; CDR3: CASSYAGYEQYF; DNA: TGTGCCAGCAGTTACGCCGGCTACGAGCAGTACTTC
size: few; V: TRBV6-6; D: .; J: TRBJ1-1; CDR3: CASRLEGGPTEAFF; DNA: TGTGCCAGCAGGCTCGAGGGGGGCCCAACTGAAGCTTTCTTT
size: .; V: TRBV7-6; D: .; J: TRBJ2-3; CDR3: CASSPPAGTTDTQYF; DNA: TGTGCCAGCAGCCCACCAGCGGGTACCACAGATACGCAGTATTTT
size: medium-sized; V: TRBV24-1; D: .; J: TRBJ2-1; CDR3: CATSWDNEQFF; DNA: TGTGCCACCAGTTGGGACAATGAGCAGTTCTTC
size: .; V: TRBV20-1; D: .; J: TRBJ1-1; CDR3: CSAREARVGGGTTEAFF; DNA: TGCAGTGCTAGAGAGGCTCGGGTTGGTGGTGGGACAACTGAAGCTTTCTTT
size: few; V: TRBV2; D: .; J: TRBJ2-7; CDR3: CASKGTSYEQYF; DNA: TGTGCCAGCAAAGGGACCTCCTACGAGCAGTACTTC
size: .; V: TRBV11-3; D: .; J: TRBJ1-3; CDR3: CASSLEAGNTIYF; DNA: TGTGCCAGCAGCTTAGAGGCTGGAAACACCATATATTTT